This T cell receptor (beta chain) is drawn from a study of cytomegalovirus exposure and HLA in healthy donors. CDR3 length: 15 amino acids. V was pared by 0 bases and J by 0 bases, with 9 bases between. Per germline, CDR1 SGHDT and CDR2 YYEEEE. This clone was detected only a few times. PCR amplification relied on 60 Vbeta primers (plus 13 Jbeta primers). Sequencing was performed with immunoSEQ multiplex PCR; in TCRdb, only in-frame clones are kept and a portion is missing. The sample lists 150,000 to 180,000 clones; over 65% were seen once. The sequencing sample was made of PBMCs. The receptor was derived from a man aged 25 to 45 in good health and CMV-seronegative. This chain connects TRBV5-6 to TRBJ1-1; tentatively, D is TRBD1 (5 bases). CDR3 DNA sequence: TGTGCCAGCAGCTTGGGTCCGACAGTGAACACTGAAGCTTTCTTT. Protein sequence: CASSLGPTVNTEAFF. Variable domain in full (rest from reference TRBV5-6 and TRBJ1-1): DAGVTQSPTHLIKTRGQQVTLRCSPKSGHDTVSWYQQALGQGPQFIFQYYEEEERQRGNFPDRFSGHQFPNYSSELNVNALLLGDSALYLCASSLGPTVNTEAFFGQGTRLTVV.